These 12 T cell receptor beta chains came from one sample sequenced in a study of blood T cell dynamics during melanoma immunotherapy. Time point noted: pre-treatment baseline. Assay: immunoSEQ multiplex PCR; the TCRdb copy retains only in-frame clones and omits some. The data hold more than 8,500 clones, with around 85% observed a single time. Sequencing used blood, obtained from a patient treated with checkpoint blockade. The receptors were gathered from a human donor with melanoma.

The genes are TRBV5-1 and TRBJ2-3, with no clear D. V was clipped by 1 base and J by 11 bases, with 17 bases between them. Germline CDR1 SGHRS, CDR2 YFSETQ. CDR3 length: 14 residues. DNA of the CDR3: TGCGCCAGCAGCTTGTCGGCAGTCAAAGGTGTGCAGTATTTT. This codes for CASSLSAVKGVQYF.

The V call is TRBV28, the J call TRBJ1-4; possible D gene TRBD1, 5 bases. V was clipped by 7 bases and J by 0 bases, with 12 bases between them. This CDR3 region has 15 residues. The V gene's germline CDR1 is MDHEN and CDR2 SYDVKM. DNA for the CDR3: TGTGCCAGCACCATGGGGGGTGCAACTAATGAAAAACTGTTTTTT. It yields the protein CASTMGGATNEKLFF.

The rearrangement uses TRBV6-5 and TRBJ1-6; TRBD1 might be the D (6 bases). The ends were cut back, 5 bases at V and 9 bases at J, with 14 bases in the middle. In germline, CDR1 is MNHEY, CDR2 SVGAGI. CDR3 length: 14 residues. The CDR3 nucleotides read TGTGCCAGCAGTAACTACAGGGATGGTTCACCCCTCCACTTT. This encodes CASSNYRDGSPLHF.

V usage is TRBV5-4 and J usage is TRBJ1-1; D is ambiguous. V lost 4 bases, J lost 1 base, and 11 bases lay in between. Germline assignment: CDR1 SGHNT and CDR2 YYREEE (reference sequence). This CDR3 region has 14 residues. The CDR3 region has the DNA TGTGCCAGCAGCAAAACGGTGGCGAACACTGAAGCTTTCTTT. This codes for CASSKTVANTEAFF.

This clone was seen a few times. This chain uses TRBV4-2 with TRBJ2-1, with 7 bases that match TRBD2. CDR3 length equals 17 residues. Unmatched junction bases numbered 7, after V lost 0 bases and J lost 2 bases. Germline loops: CDR1 LGHNA, CDR2 YNFKEQ. The CDR3 loop reads CASSQEVSSGPYNEQFF. The CDR3 nucleotides are TGTGCCAGCAGCCAAGAGGTATCTAGCGGCCCCTACAATGAGCAGTTCTTC.

DNA for the CDR3: TGTGCCAGCAGTTACCTGGGAAAGTCCAATCAGCCCCAGCATTTT. It encodes CASSYLGKSNQPQHF. The genes are TRBV6-6 and TRBJ1-5, with D unclear. Germline assignment: CDR1 MNHNY and CDR2 SVGAGI (reference sequence). The CDR3 consists of 15 residues. Trimming removed 2 bases at V and 3 bases at J, with 11 bases between.

This chain links TRBV5-4 with TRBJ2-6; 7 nucleotides match TRBD1. There are 16 residues in the CDR3. Germline-derived CDR1 and CDR2 are SGHNT and YYREEE (reference sequence). J gave up 2 bases and V 4 bases, and 6 bases lay outside the gene matches. The CDR3 region is CASSPPGTAGANVLTF. The CDR3 bases are TGTGCCAGCAGCCCACCCGGGACAGCTGGGGCCAACGTCCTGACTTTC.

The chain is built from TRBV2 and TRBJ2-3; 7 nucleotides match TRBD1. V shed 8 bases and J 7 bases; nucleotides not matched to a gene: 12. Germline CDR1 and CDR2: SNHLY and FYNNEI. The CDR3 runs 14 residues. CDR3 residues: CASRTETGLNTQYF. CDR3 DNA sequence: TGTGCCAGCCGAACCGAGACAGGGTTAAATACGCAGTATTTT. The whole variable domain, filled in from reference TRBV2 and TRBJ2-3, reads EPEVTQTPSHQVTQMGQEVILRCVPISNHLYFYWYRQILGQKVEFLVSFYNNEISEKSEIFDDQFSVERPDGSNFTLKIRSTKLEDSAMYFCASRTETGLNTQYFGPGTRLTVL.

The J gene is TRBJ2-1, the V gene TRBV7-2; 9 positions match TRBD2. This CDR3 has 14 residues. V was pared by 6 bases and J by 7 bases, with 7 bases of the junction left unmatched. From germline, CDR1 is SGHTA and CDR2 FQGNSA. DNA for the CDR3: TGTGCCAGCAGAGGGGCTAGCGGGGCAAATGAGCAGTTCTTC. This encodes CASRGASGANEQFF.

This clone was seen a few times. The chain is built from TRBV7-9 and TRBJ1-2; no reliable D call. V lost 5 bases and J lost 0, with 22 bases in between. CDR3 length: 18 residues. Germline V gene sequence: CDR1 SEHNR, CDR2 FQNEAQ (reference sequence). The CDR3 reads CASSRTRSQTPPNYGYTF. For the CDR3, the DNA is TGTGCCAGCAGCCGCACTAGGTCCCAAACGCCACCTAACTATGGCTACACCTTC.

In DNA form, the CDR3 reads TGTGCCAGCAGCAAGGACAGGGGGGATACGCAGTATTTT. Encoded protein: CASSKDRGDTQYF. The V and J genes are TRBV7-8 and TRBJ2-3; 10 bases match TRBD1. Germline values: CDR1 SGHVS, CDR2 FQNEAQ. V lost 5 bases, J lost 6 bases, and 2 bases stayed unmatched. The length of the CDR3 is 13 residues.

This sequence joins TRBV7-2 and TRBJ2-7; 7 bases map to TRBD1. Germline loops: CDR1 SGHTA, CDR2 FQGNSA. This CDR3 is built from 15 residues. The trim removed 3 bases at V and 2 bases at J, leaving 7 bases unmatched. The DNA for the CDR3 is TGTGCCAGCAGCTTCACCCCCGGGACAGCCTACGAGCAGTACTTC. It is translated as CASSFTPGTAYEQYF.